This T cell receptor beta chain appears in the sequencing data of a study of blood T cell repertoires in COVID-19. Looking at the study overall: COVID-19 samples from acute and convalescent phases originated in the United States, Italy and Spain. Sample material is recorded as cDNA or gDNA derived from T cells, B-cell-depleted T cells, or PBMCs.

As handled by the study authors: Amplifying reference gene primers gave estimates of nucleated cell counts. The protocol was immunoSEQ multiplex PCR, while the TCRdb copy is restricted to in-frame clones and leaves out a portion. The V and J calls and the clone size are those of that table, but D and trimming were determined from the DNA. This table holds approximately 170,000 clones, around four fifths found once. Note on this clone: Germline is not matched at one junction end, which may reflect a read error.

Per germline, CDR1 SGHTA and CDR2 FQGNSA. This CDR3 comprises 10 residues. The chain links TRBV7-2 to TRBJ2-3; 7 bases line up with TRBD1. Material: peripheral blood. This TCR derives from a man aged 35 to 55 who had recovered from COVID-19. The DNA of the CDR3 is TGTGCCAGCAGCCGGGACAGATTAGATTTT. The encoded protein is CASSRDRLDF.